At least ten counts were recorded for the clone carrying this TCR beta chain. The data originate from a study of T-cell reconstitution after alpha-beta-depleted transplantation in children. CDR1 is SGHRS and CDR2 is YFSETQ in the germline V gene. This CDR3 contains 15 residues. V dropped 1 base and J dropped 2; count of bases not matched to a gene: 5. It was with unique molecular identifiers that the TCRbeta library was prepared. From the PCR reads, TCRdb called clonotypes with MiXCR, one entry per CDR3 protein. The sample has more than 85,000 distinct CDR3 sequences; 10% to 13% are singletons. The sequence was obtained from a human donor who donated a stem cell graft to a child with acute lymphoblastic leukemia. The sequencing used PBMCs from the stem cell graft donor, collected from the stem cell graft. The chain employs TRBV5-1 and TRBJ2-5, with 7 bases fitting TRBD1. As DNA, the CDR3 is TGCGCCAGCAGCTTGAGCAGACAGGGACAAGAGACCCAGTACTTC. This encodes CASSLSRQGQETQYF.